This T cell receptor (beta chain) was obtained from a study of cytomegalovirus exposure and HLA in healthy donors. The study's findings and limits: No immune exposure information besides CMV serostatus was available. Being productive about 90% or about 30% of the time was typical of most TCR beta V segments in an earlier analysis.

CDR1 is SGHRS and CDR2 is YFSETQ in the germline V gene. This CDR3 has 14 residues. V dropped 5 bases and J dropped 7 bases, with 16 bases sitting between them. To note about this clone: Its target is not known.

Amplification used 60 Vbeta primers and 13 Jbeta primers. TCRdb's table, derived via immunoSEQ multiplex PCR, lists solely in-frame clones and lacks some. The profile shows 280,000 or so clones, about 90% of them singletons. The clonotype comes from a woman aged 18-29 years in good health and CMV-seronegative. Sequenced: PBMCs. The V gene is TRBV5-1, the J gene TRBJ2-1; no definite D call. The CDR3 protein is CASSPGSYQNEQFF. In DNA form, the CDR3 reads TGCGCCAGCAGTCCGGGTAGTTATCAAAATGAGCAGTTCTTC.